Following are 15 T cell receptor beta chains from one sample sequenced in a study of monozygotic twins with inflammatory bowel disease. TCRdb reprocessed the 5' RACE reads and stores each CDR3 protein as one record, lacking DNA. This sample's table reports 200,000 to 250,000 distinct CDR3 sequences. Material for sequencing was blood. These TCRs come from a human donor with ulcerative colitis or Crohn's disease, or a healthy co-twin of an affected twin (not recorded which).

V gene TRBV13 combines with J gene TRBJ1-2. The CDR3 covers 12 residues. Per germline, CDR1 PRHDT and CDR2 FYEKMQ (reference sequence). CDR3 sequence reads: CASSLVRDGYTF. Drawing the rest from reference TRBV13 and TRBJ1-2, the complete variable domain is AAGVIQSPRHLIKEKRETATLKCYPIPRHDTVYWYQQGPGQDPQFLISFYEKMQSDKGSIPDRFSAQQFSDYHSELNMSSLELGDSALYFCASSLVRDGYTFGSGTRLTVV.

This chain joins TRBV20-1 and TRBJ2-7; absent DNA, TCRdb's TRBD2 call cannot be checked. This CDR3 region has 13 residues. Germline CDR1 DFQATT, CDR2 SNEGSKA (reference sequence). Here the CDR3 reads CSAPRSGAYEQYF.

The V call is TRBV19, the J call TRBJ2-2; TCRdb's D call of TRBD2 is untestable without DNA. The CDR3 totals 17 residues. The germline CDR1 and CDR2 sequences are LNHDA and SQIVND (reference sequence). CDR3 loop: CASSIPGLAGRTGELFF.

The chain uses TRBV4-2 and TRBJ2-1; with no DNA, the TCRdb D assignment of TRBD1 cannot be verified. Germline V lookup: CDR1 LGHNA, CDR2 YNFKEQ. The CDR3 loop spans 17 amino acids. The CDR3 here is CASSQDRGGGALNEQFF.

This sequence joins TRBV14 and TRBJ1-1; with no DNA, the TCRdb D assignment of TRBD1 cannot be verified. The CDR3 covers 13 residues. CDR1 is SGHDN and CDR2 is FVKESK in the germline V gene. CDR3 amino acids: CASSQGPSTEAFF.

The chain recombines TRBV21-1 with TRBJ1-5; TCRdb returns TRBD1, unconfirmable since there is no DNA. TRBV21-1 is described as a pseudogene. This CDR3 is 16 amino acids long. The CDR3 loop reads CASSEMDGTGEEPQHF.

The rearrangement uses TRBV4-2 and TRBJ2-5; the D call from TCRdb, TRBD2, cannot be confirmed without DNA. The CDR3 loop spans 16 amino acids. Per the germline V gene, CDR1 is LGHNA and CDR2 is YNFKEQ. CDR3 amino acids: CASSQFTSGRAETQYF.

CDR3 loop: CASSFNTDTQYF. This chain joins TRBV7-2 and TRBJ2-3. The CDR3 is made up of 12 amino acids. CDR1 SGHTA and CDR2 FQGNSA come from the germline V gene.

This chain connects TRBV15 to TRBJ1-5; as DNA is missing, the TRBD1 call by TCRdb cannot be tested. The germline V gene has CDR1 LNHNV and CDR2 YYDKDF (reference sequence). This CDR3 comprises 15 residues. The CDR3 reads CATSRDGGSNQPQHF.

This CDR3 reads CAWVPAGFSYNEQFF. The chain joins TRBV30 to TRBJ2-1; TCRdb outputs TRBD2, but without DNA this stays unchecked. This CDR3 comprises 15 residues. Germline assignment: CDR1 GTSNPN and CDR2 SVGIG (reference sequence). Full variable domain (rest looked up from reference TRBV30 and TRBJ2-1): SQTIHQWPATLVQPVGSPLSLECTVEGTSNPNLYWYRQAAGRGLQLLFYSVGIGQISSEVPQNLSASRPQDRQFILSSKKLLLSDSGFYLCAWVPAGFSYNEQFFGPGTRLTVL.

The chain has TRBV5-5 and TRBJ1-5; as DNA is missing, the TRBD1 call by TCRdb cannot be tested. The germline CDR1 and CDR2 sequences are SGHKS and YYEKEE (reference sequence). This CDR3 is 16 amino acids long. CDR3 sequence: CASSLTGASGNQPQHF.

The J gene is TRBJ1-5, the V gene TRBV29-1. The germline V gene encodes CDR1 SQVTM and CDR2 ANQGSEA. The CDR3 is made up of 13 amino acids. The CDR3 reads CSVEGDGNQPQHF.

The V call is TRBV7-2, the J call TRBJ2-1; the TCRdb D gene call, TRBD1, has no DNA to confirm it. The CDR3 extends over 16 amino acids. Germline-derived CDR1 and CDR2 are SGHTA and FQGNSA. The CDR3 is CASSLRRDPSYNEQFF. The full variable domain, its missing parts supplied by reference TRBV7-2 and TRBJ2-1, is GAGVSQSPSNKVTEKGKDVELRCDPISGHTALYWYRQSLGQGLEFLIYFQGNSAPDKSGLPSDRFSAERTGGSVSTLTIQRTQQEDSAVYLCASSLRRDPSYNEQFFGPGTRLTVL.

The chain combines TRBV6-1 with TRBJ2-7. This CDR3 spans 11 amino acids. Germline lookup yields CDR1 MNHNS and CDR2 SASEGT. Here the CDR3 reads CASSAIYEQYF.

This chain links TRBV7-9 with TRBJ1-1. Germline V gene data show CDR1 as SEHNR and CDR2 as FQNEAQ (reference sequence). The CDR3 runs to 15 residues. The CDR3 loop reads CASSLDWGRNTEAFF.